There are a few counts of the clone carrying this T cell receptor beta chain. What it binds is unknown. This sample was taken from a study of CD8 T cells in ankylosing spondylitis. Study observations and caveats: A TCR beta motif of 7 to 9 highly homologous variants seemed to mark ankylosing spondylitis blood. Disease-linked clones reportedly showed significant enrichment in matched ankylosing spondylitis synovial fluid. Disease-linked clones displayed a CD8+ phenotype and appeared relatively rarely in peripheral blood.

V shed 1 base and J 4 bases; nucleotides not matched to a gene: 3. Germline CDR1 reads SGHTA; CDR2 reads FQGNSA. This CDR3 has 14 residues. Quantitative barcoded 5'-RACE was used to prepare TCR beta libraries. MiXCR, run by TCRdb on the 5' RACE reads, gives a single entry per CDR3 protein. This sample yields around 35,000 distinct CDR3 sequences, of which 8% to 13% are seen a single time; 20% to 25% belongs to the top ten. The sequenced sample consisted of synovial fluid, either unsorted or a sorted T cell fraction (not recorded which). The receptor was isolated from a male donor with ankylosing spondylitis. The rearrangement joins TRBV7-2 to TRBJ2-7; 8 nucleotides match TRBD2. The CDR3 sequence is CASSLGLAPYEQYF. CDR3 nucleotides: TGTGCCAGCAGCTTAGGACTAGCGCCTTACGAGCAGTACTTC.